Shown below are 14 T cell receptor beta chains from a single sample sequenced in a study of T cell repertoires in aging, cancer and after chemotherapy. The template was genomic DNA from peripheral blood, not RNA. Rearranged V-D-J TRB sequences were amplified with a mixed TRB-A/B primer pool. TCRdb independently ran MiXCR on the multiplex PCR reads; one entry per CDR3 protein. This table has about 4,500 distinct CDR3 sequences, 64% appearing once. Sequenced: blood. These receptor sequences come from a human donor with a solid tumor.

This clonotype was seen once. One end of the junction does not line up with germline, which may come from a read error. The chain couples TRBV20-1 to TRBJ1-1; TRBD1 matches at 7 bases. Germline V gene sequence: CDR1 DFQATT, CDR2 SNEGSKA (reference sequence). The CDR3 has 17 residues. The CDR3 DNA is TGCAGTGCTAGAGGGGACAGTTACCCCTTAATGAACACTGAAGCTTTATTT. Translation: CSARGDSYPLMNTEALF.

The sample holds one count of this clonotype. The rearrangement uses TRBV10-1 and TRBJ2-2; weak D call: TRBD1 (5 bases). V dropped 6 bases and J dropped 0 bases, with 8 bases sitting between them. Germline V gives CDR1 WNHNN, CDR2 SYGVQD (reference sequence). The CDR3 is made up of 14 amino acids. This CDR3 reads CASRQTANTGELFF. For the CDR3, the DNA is TGCGCCAGCAGACAGACAGCGAACACCGGGGAGCTGTTTTTT.

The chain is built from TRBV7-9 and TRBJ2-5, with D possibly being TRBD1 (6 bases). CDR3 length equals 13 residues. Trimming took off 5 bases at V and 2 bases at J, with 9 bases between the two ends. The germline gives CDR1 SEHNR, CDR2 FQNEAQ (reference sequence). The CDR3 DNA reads TGTGCCAGCAGCGAACAGGGTCAAGAGACCCAGTACTTC. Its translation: CASSEQGQETQYF.

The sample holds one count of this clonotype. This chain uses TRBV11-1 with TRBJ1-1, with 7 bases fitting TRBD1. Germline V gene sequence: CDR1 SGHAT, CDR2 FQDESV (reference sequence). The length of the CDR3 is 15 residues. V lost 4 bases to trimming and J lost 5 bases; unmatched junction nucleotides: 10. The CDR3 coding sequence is TGTGCCAGCAGCTCGAGCCTGAGGGGGCTAACTGAAGCTTTCTTT. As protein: CASSSSLRGLTEAFF. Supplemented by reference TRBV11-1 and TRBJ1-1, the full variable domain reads EAEVAQSPRYKITEKSQAVAFWCDPISGHATLYWYRQILGQGPELLVQFQDESVVDDSQLPKDRFSAERLKGVDSTLKIQPAELGDSAMYLCASSSSLRGLTEAFFGQGTRLTVV.

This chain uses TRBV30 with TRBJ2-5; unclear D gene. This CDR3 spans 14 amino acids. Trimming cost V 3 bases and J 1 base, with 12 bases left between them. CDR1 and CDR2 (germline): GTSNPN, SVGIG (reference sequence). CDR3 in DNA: TGTGCCTGGAGCTCGGCGGTTTTCCAAGAGACCCAGTACTTC. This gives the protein CAWSSAVFQETQYF.

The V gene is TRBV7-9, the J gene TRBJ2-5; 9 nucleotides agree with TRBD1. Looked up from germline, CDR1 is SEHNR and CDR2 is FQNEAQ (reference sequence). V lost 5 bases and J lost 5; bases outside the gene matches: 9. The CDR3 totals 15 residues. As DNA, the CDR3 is TGTGCCAGCAGCGACCGGGACAGGGTTTTTGAGACCCAGTACTTC. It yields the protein CASSDRDRVFETQYF.

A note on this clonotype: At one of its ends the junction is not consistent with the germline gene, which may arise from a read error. In DNA form, the CDR3 reads TGTGCCAGCAGTTACTCGAGGTACACCCTCGACCTCACAGCGCCCTTC. This gives the protein CASSYSRYTLDLTAPF. This chain uses TRBV6-2 or TRBV6-3 with TRBJ1-2, with D unresolved. The CDR3 totals 16 residues. Germline CDR1 and CDR2: MNHEY and SVGEGT.

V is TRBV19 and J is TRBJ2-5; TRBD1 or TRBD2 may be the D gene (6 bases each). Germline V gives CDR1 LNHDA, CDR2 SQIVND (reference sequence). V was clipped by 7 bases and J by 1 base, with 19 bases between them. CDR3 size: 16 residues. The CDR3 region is CASTPGAQGAQETQYF. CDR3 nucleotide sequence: TGTGCCAGTACCCCGGGGGCTCAAGGAGCCCAAGAGACCCAGTACTTC.

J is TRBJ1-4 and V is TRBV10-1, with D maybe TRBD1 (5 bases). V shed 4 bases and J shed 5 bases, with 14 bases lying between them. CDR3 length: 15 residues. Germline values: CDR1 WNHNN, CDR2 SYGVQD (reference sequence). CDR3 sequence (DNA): TGCGCCAGCAGTGTTACCGGGACGGAGAATGAAAAACTGTTTTTT. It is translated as CASSVTGTENEKLFF.

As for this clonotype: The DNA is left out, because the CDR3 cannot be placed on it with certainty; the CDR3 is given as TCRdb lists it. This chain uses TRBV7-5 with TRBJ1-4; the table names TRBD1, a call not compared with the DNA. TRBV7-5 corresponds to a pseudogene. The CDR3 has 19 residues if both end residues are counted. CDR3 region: CISVPEACSDSPTNEKLFF.

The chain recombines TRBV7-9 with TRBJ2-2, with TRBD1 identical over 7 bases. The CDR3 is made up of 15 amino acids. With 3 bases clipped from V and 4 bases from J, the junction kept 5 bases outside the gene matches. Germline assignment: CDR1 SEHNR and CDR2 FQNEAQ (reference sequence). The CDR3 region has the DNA TGTGCCAGCAGCTTCGACAGGGCGGTCACCGGGGAGCTGTTTTTT. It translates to CASSFDRAVTGELFF. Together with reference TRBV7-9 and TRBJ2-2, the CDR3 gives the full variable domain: DTGVSQNPRHKITKRGQNVTFRCDPISEHNRLYWYRQTLGQGPEFLTYFQNEAQLEKSRLLSDRFSAERPKGSFSTLEIQRTEQGDSAMYLCASSFDRAVTGELFFGEGSRLTVL.

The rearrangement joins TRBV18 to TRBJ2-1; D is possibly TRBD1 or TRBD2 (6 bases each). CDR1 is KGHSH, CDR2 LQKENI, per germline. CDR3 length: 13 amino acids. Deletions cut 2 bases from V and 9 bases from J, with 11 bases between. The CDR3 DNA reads TGTGCCAGCTCACCAGGAGGAGGGGGTGAGCAGTTCTTC. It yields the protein CASSPGGGGEQFF.

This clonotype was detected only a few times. The CDR3 DNA is TGTGCCAGCAGGGCGGGGGCGGGATATGGCTACACCTTC. This encodes CASRAGAGYGYTF. The chain recombines TRBV27 with TRBJ1-2; D possibly corresponds to TRBD1 (6 bases). Germline CDR1 and CDR2: MNHEY and SMNVEV (reference sequence). Trimming removed 6 bases at V and 5 bases at J, with 13 bases between. This CDR3 is built from 13 residues.

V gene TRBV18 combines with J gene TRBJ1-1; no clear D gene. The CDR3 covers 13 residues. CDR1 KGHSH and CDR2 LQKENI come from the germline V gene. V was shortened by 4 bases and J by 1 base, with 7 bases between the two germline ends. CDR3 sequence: CASSRTGNTEAFF. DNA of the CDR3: TGTGCCAGCTCACGTACCGGGAACACTGAAGCTTTCTTT.